Detailed here is one T cell receptor beta chain. What it binds is not known. The data derive from a study of T cell repertoires in cytomegalovirus infection. Findings and caveats of the study: Ex vivo responses were dominated by HLA-C-restricted CMV-specific TCR beta clonotypes. Cumulative public TCR beta family frequency identified carriers of CMV plus the relevant HLA.

Germline V CDR1 and CDR2: DFQATT, SNEGSKA (reference sequence). The junction had 7 bases not matched to a gene; V was cut back by 4 bases and J by 0 bases. The CDR3 is 15 amino acids. TCRdb reanalysed the reads using MiXCR and keeps one entry per CDR3 protein. The sample shows fewer than 1,000,000 distinct CDR3 sequences, about a third of them seen only once. The receptor comes from a human donor in good health (CMV status not recorded). Some clones in this sample may be carry-over from other donors' samples. The sample in question was cultured CD8+ T cells from PBMCs, obtained from culture after CMV antigen stimulation. V usage is TRBV20-1 and J usage is TRBJ2-3; 7 nucleotides line up with TRBD1. The CDR3: CSANRQGTSTDTQYF. The CDR3 nucleotides read TGCAGTGCTAATCGACAGGGAACTAGCACAGATACGCAGTATTTT.